This record covers a single T cell receptor beta chain. Its antigen is unknown. Here immunoSEQ multiplex PCR was the method, and the copy in TCRdb shows in-frame clones only, minus some. The table has 50,000 to 65,000 clones, 60% to 80% seen once; the top ten hold about 2.4%. The sample is drawn from a study of radiotherapy plus CTLA-4 blockade in lung cancer. Study-level findings and limits: The best predictor of response was reported to be early blood T cell clone dynamics, with interferon-beta. In blood, after radiotherapy plus ipilimumab, tumor-derived TCR clones expanded.

This TCR was recovered from a human donor with non-small cell lung cancer whose response to radiotherapy plus ipilimumab could not be evaluated. This material consisted of peripheral blood, taken from a patient treated with radiotherapy plus ipilimumab.

CDR3 sequence (DNA): TGTGCCAGCAGTTTAGCGGGGCAGCCCCAGCATTTT. As protein: CASSLAGQPQHF. The chain links TRBV28 to TRBJ1-5, with D unresolved. From germline, CDR1 is MDHEN and CDR2 SYDVKM. CDR3 size: 12 residues. V dropped 2 bases and J dropped 7 bases, with 6 bases sitting between them.